This is a list of T cell receptor beta chains from one sample in a study of immune evolution from preneoplasia to lung adenocarcinoma. TCRdb's table, derived via immunoSEQ multiplex PCR, lists solely in-frame clones and lacks some. Found here are roughly 35,000 clones, roughly 74% of them singletons; the top ten hold around 6.5%. Input material: FFPE invasive lung adenocarcinoma tissue. These receptors all stem from a person in their sixties with lung adenocarcinoma. Each CDR3 is given with its conserved first and last residue. Fields, in order: clone size, D gene, J gene, V gene, CDR3 DNA, CDR3 protein. The D gene is left open where the match is weak. Part of the rows lack a size; the others show once, few, many or a class for expanded clones.

- | - | TRBJ1-2 | TRBV7-6 | TGTGCCAGCAGCTTAACAGGGAGTGGCTATGGCTACACCTTC | CASSLTGSGYGYTF
few | TRBD2 | TRBJ2-3 | TRBV12-5 | TGTGCTAGTGCGTACGGACTAGCGGGAGATACGCAGTATTTT | CASAYGLAGDTQYF
- | TRBD1 | TRBJ1-4 | TRBV6-5 | TGTGCCAGCGCCTTGACAGGGAGGGGAATGAAACTGTTTTTT | CASALTGRGMKLFF
- | TRBD1 | TRBJ1-4 | TRBV6-1 | TGTGCCAGCAGTGGGTTGACAGGGACGAGTGAAAAACTGTTTTTT | CASSGLTGTSEKLFF
once | TRBD1 | TRBJ1-2 | TRBV2 | TGTGCCAGCAACCGACAGGGGGCGGATGGCTACACCTTC | CASNRQGADGYTF
- | TRBD2 | TRBJ2-5 | TRBV11-2 | TGTGCCAGCACGCTAGCGGGAGACCAAGAGACCCAGTACTTC | CASTLAGDQETQYF
- | - | TRBJ2-4 | TRBV19 | TGTGCCAGTAGTATGGACAGCCCCGGGCCCAAAAACATTCAGTACTTC | CASSMDSPGPKNIQYF
- | - | TRBJ1-5 | TRBV28 | TGTGCCAGCAGTCTTACCTTGGATCAGCCCCAGCATTTT | CASSLTLDQPQHF
once | - | TRBJ2-7 | TRBV19 | TGTGCCAGTAGTATTGCGGGACAGCTCGAGCAGTACTTC | CASSIAGQLEQYF
- | - | TRBJ2-2 | TRBV7-3 | TGTGCCAGCAGCCCCGGAAGCGACACCGGGGAGCTGTTTTTT | CASSPGSDTGELFF
- | - | TRBJ1-4 | TRBV7-9 | TGTGCCAGCGAGAGAGACTCCGAAGAAAAACTGTTTTTT | CASERDSEEKLFF
- | TRBD1 | TRBJ1-5 | TRBV23-1 | TGCGCCAGCAGTCAATCGGACAGGGATCAGCCCCAGCATTTT | CASSQSDRDQPQHF
- | - | TRBJ2-3 | TRBV7-9 | TGTGCCAGCAGCTTAGCGACTAGAAGGAGCGCAGATACGCAGTATTTT | CASSLATRRSADTQYF
few | - | TRBJ1-4 | TRBV9 | TGTGCCAGCAGCCCCCACGGGGCTAATGAAAAACTGTTTTTT | CASSPHGANEKLFF
- | - | TRBJ2-1 | TRBV18 | TGTGCCAGCTCACCGCGGCAGGGGCATACCTACAATGAGCAGTTCTTC | CASSPRQGHTYNEQFF
once | TRBD2 | TRBJ2-7 | TRBV28 | TGTGCCAGCAGTTCCCCTAGCGGGGTCTCCTACGAGCAGTACTTC | CASSSPSGVSYEQYF
few | - | TRBJ1-3 | TRBV2 | TGTGCCAGCCACCTGGATGCTGGAAACACCATATATTTT | CASHLDAGNTIYF
- | TRBD2 | TRBJ2-7 | TRBV7-3 | TGTGCCAGCAGCTCCGGGACTAGCGTTGGCGAGCAGTACTTC | CASSSGTSVGEQYF
- | - | TRBJ2-1 | TRBV20-1 | TGCAGTGCCGGGGGACTCTATGAGCAGTTCTTC | CSAGGLYEQFF
- | - | TRBJ1-3 | TRBV5-1 | TGCGCCAGCAGCCCCCGAGCCGACTCTGGAAACACCATATATTTT | CASSPRADSGNTIYF
few | - | TRBJ1-4 | TRBV2 | TGTGCCAGCACGAGGGATTATAATGAAAAACTGTTTTTT | CASTRDYNEKLFF
- | TRBD2 | TRBJ2-1 | TRBV19 | TGTGCCACCTCAAGGACTAGCGGGAGGGTATACAATGAGCAGTTCTTC | CATSRTSGRVYNEQFF
once | - | TRBJ2-1 | TRBV7-9 | TGTGCCAGCAGCCCCACCCGAGGGGCCTACAATGAGCAGTTCTTC | CASSPTRGAYNEQFF
- | TRBD2 | TRBJ2-7 | TRBV6-6 | TGTGCCAGCAGTAATCCGGGACTAGCGGGAGTAGGAGAGCAGTACTTC | CASSNPGLAGVGEQYF
- | TRBD2 | TRBJ2-7 | TRBV5-1 | TGCGCCAGCAGCCCTTACCTAGCGGGAGAAGTTAACGAGCAGTACTTC | CASSPYLAGEVNEQYF
- | - | TRBJ1-2 | TRBV7-2 | TGTGCCAGCAGCCCTAGGACAGCGAACTATGGCTACACCTTC | CASSPRTANYGYTF
- | - | TRBJ1-1 | TRBV6-6 | TGTGCCAGCAGTACGGGGGTAAAAGCTTTCTTT | CASSTGVKAFF
- | - | TRBJ2-1 | TRBV10-3 | TGTGCCATTCGGGACTGGAACAATGAGCAGTTCTTC | CAIRDWNNEQFF
- | - | TRBJ2-3 | TRBV5-1 | TGCGCCAGCAGCTCTGGAAACTTGGATACGCAGTATTTT | CASSSGNLDTQYF
- | TRBD1 | TRBJ1-1 | TRBV6-4 | TGTGCCAGCAGTGCTCAGGGGGATAGCACTGAAGCTTTCTTT | CASSAQGDSTEAFF
- | - | TRBJ1-2 | TRBV5-1 | TGCGCCAGCAGACTGGCCTTGGGGTCCCCTAATGACTACACCTTC | CASRLALGSPNDYTF
- | TRBD2 | TRBJ2-7 | TRBV6-5 | TGTGCCAGCAGTTACGTTCTAGCGGGAGTTCGCGAGCAGTACTTC | CASSYVLAGVREQYF
- | - | TRBJ1-4 | TRBV5-4 | TGTGCCAGCAGCCCCCCTAGGGTTTTT | CASSPPRVF
- | TRBD2 | TRBJ2-7 | TRBV19 | TGTGCCAGTAGTCAATGGACTAGCGGGGGGAGAACCGAGCAGTACTTC | CASSQWTSGGRTEQYF
- | - | TRBJ1-4 | TRBV28 | TGTGCCAGCTGGGCCTTAGGAGGGGGAAAACTGTTTTTT | CASWALGGGKLFF
- | - | TRBJ1-5 | TRBV7-9 | TGTGCCAGCAGCAGACGGTCCAATCAGCCCCAGCATTTT | CASSRRSNQPQHF
- | - | TRBJ2-3 | TRBV2 | TGTGCCAGCGGAGGGTCGACAGGGCGGGCAGATACGCAGTATTTT | CASGGSTGRADTQYF